This entry lists 23 T cell receptor beta chains sequenced from one sample in a study of graft-versus-host responses after intestinal transplantation. The table came from immunoSEQ multiplex PCR; TCRdb's copy has only in-frame clones and leaves some out. The table records approximately 9,500 clones, 90% to 95% of them present only once. This specimen consisted of PBMCs, obtained more than 40 days after intestinal transplantation. These receptors all stem from a human patient who received an intestinal transplant, so some T cells may come from the graft donor.

This clone is a singleton in its sample. The chain is built from TRBV12-5 and TRBJ2-1; D uncertain. Germline CDR1 reads LGHNT; CDR2 reads FRNRAP. This CDR3 comprises 12 residues. The V end was cut by 2 bases, the J end by 10 bases, with 9 bases between. Written as DNA, the CDR3 is TGTGCTAGTGGTTTGATCGGACCCGAGCAGTTCTTC. It translates to CASGLIGPEQFF.

The CDR3 spells CASSQSWLGELFF. The DNA for the CDR3 is TGTGCCAGCAGCCAAAGTTGGCTCGGGGAGCTGTTTTTT. J is TRBJ2-2 and V is TRBV7-9, with D hard to call. This CDR3 comprises 13 residues. Germline CDR1 and CDR2: SEHNR and FQNEAQ (reference sequence). Trimming took off 5 bases at V and 7 bases at J, with 11 bases between the two ends.

J is TRBJ2-7 and V is TRBV25-1, with D perhaps given as TRBD1 or TRBD2 (5 bases each). The V gene lost 2 bases and the J gene lost 5 bases, with 16 bases spanning the gap. Germline V lookup: CDR1 MGHDK, CDR2 SYGVNS. The CDR3 length is 15 residues. The CDR3 region has the DNA TGTGCCAGCAGTGAAGGGAGTCGCAGGGCGGACGAGCAGTACTTC. This codes for CASSEGSRRADEQYF.

This clone was seen only a few times. The rearrangement uses TRBV19 and TRBJ1-2; TRBD1 might be the D (6 bases). This CDR3 is 13 amino acids long. The germline V gene encodes CDR1 LNHDA and CDR2 SQIVND (reference sequence). The ends were cut back, 10 bases at V and 8 bases at J, with 20 bases in the middle. CDR3 nucleotides: TGTGCCACCGAAGGGGCCGGGGGCCGGGGCTACACCTTC. Protein product: CATEGAGGRGYTF.

The sample holds a few counts of this clone. This chain joins TRBV13 and TRBJ1-3, with D unclear. V shed 3 bases and J shed 3 bases, with 9 bases lying between them. This CDR3 has 14 residues. Germline V gives CDR1 PRHDT, CDR2 FYEKMQ (reference sequence). The CDR3: CASSLPTSGNTIYF. The DNA of the CDR3 is TGTGCCAGCAGCTTGCCCACAAGTGGAAACACCATATATTTT.

This chain joins TRBV7-6 and TRBJ2-7; a weak D match, TRBD2 (6 bases). This CDR3 spans 13 amino acids. The germline V gene has CDR1 SGHVS and CDR2 FNYEAQ. Trimming left V 5 bases short and J 4 bases short, with 12 bases between. CDR3 region: CASSPAGGYEQYF. The CDR3, as DNA: TGTGCCAGCAGCCCCGCCGGGGGTTACGAGCAGTACTTC.

The table lists this clone with a count of one. The chain carries TRBV5-1 and TRBJ1-2; D remains ambiguous. V was trimmed by 0 bases and J by 8 bases, leaving 8 bases between them. The CDR3 has 12 amino acids. Germline CDR1 and CDR2: SGHRS and YFSETQ. The CDR3 reads CASSLAEGGYTF. CDR3 sequence (DNA): TGCGCCAGCAGCTTGGCCGAGGGCGGCTACACCTTC.

The chain employs TRBV6-1 and TRBJ2-3; TRBD1 agrees at 7 bases. CDR1 is MNHNS and CDR2 is SASEGT in the germline V gene. V gave up 5 bases and J gave up 1 base; unmatched junction bases: 3. CDR3 length equals 14 residues. CDR3 bases: TGTGCCAGCAGTCGCCAGGGGGGCACAGATACGCAGTATTTT. Amino acids: CASSRQGGTDTQYF.

The chain combines TRBV7-9 with TRBJ1-1; no clear D gene. The CDR3 covers 17 residues. Germline values: CDR1 SEHNR, CDR2 FQNEAQ (reference sequence). The ends were cut back, 5 bases at V and 0 bases at J, with 19 bases in the middle. The CDR3 loop is CASSPRVGMIMNTEAFF. For the CDR3, the DNA is TGTGCCAGCAGCCCCCGGGTGGGTATGATCATGAACACTGAAGCTTTCTTT.

The J gene is TRBJ1-6, the V gene TRBV19; D gene uncertain. Trimming removed 7 bases at V and 6 bases at J, with 10 bases between. Germline lookup yields CDR1 LNHDA and CDR2 SQIVND (reference sequence). The CDR3 sequence is 13 residues long. The CDR3 DNA reads TGTGCCAGTACTAGAGGCGGTAATTCACCCCTCCACTTT. Amino acid sequence: CASTRGGNSPLHF. Full variable domain (rest looked up from reference TRBV19 and TRBJ1-6): DGGITQSPKYLFRKEGQNVTLSCEQNLNHDAMYWYRQDPGQGLRLIYYSQIVNDFQKGDIAEGYSVSREKKESFPLTVTSAQKNPTAFYLCASTRGGNSPLHFGNGTRLTVT.

V and J are TRBV11-2 and TRBJ2-4, with D possibly matching TRBD2 (5 bases). CDR3 length equals 16 residues. Trimming shortened V by 5 bases and J by 1 base, and 15 bases separated the two germline ends. Germline V gene lookup returns CDR1 SGHAT and CDR2 FQNNGV. The CDR3 loop is CASSPPGEAAKNIQYF. The CDR3 bases are TGTGCCAGCAGCCCCCCCGGGGAAGCGGCCAAAAACATTCAGTACTTC.

V gene TRBV13 combines with J gene TRBJ2-5; 10 nucleotides match TRBD2. CDR1 is PRHDT, CDR2 FYEKMQ, per germline (reference sequence). V lost 5 bases to trimming and J lost 5 bases; unmatched junction nucleotides: 11. CDR3 size: 16 residues. DNA for the CDR3: TGTGCCAGCAGCATTTGGACTAGCGGTGTTTTGGAGACCCAGTACTTC. Translation: CASSIWTSGVLETQYF.

The chain carries TRBV19 and TRBJ2-3; D is possibly TRBD2 (5 bases). The germline gives CDR1 LNHDA, CDR2 SQIVND (reference sequence). The CDR3 totals 14 residues. V lost 6 bases, J lost 1 base, and 11 bases lay in between. The DNA for the CDR3 is TGTGCCAGTAGATCTCGAGCGGGCACAGATACGCAGTATTTT. This sequence encodes CASRSRAGTDTQYF. The entire variable domain, with the rest obtained from reference TRBV19 and TRBJ2-3, is as follows: DGGITQSPKYLFRKEGQNVTLSCEQNLNHDAMYWYRQDPGQGLRLIYYSQIVNDFQKGDIAEGYSVSREKKESFPLTVTSAQKNPTAFYLCASRSRAGTDTQYFGPGTRLTVL.

The genes are TRBV7-2 and TRBJ1-3; D not resolved. V shed 5 bases and J shed 7 bases, with 18 bases lying between them. Germline loops: CDR1 SGHTA, CDR2 FQGNSA. The CDR3 runs 15 residues. The DNA for the CDR3 is TGTGCCAGCAGCCCGCCCAGCATGGAGGAGAACACCATATATTTT. Encoded protein: CASSPPSMEENTIYF.

V gene TRBV7-9 combines with J gene TRBJ1-1; D remains ambiguous. There are 12 residues in the CDR3. The germline CDR1 and CDR2 sequences are SEHNR and FQNEAQ (reference sequence). The V end lost 4 bases, the J end lost 6 bases, and 9 bases lay between the germline ends. CDR3: CASSSYLAEAFF. The CDR3 DNA follows: TGTGCCAGCAGCTCCTATCTGGCTGAAGCTTTCTTT.

This clone was observed a single time. The chain couples TRBV25-1 to TRBJ1-2; no clear D. V dropped 3 bases and J dropped 1 base, with 6 bases sitting between them. This CDR3 comprises 13 residues. Germline CDR1 and CDR2: MGHDK and SYGVNS. CDR3 amino acids: CASSDSLNYGYTF. The CDR3 coding sequence is TGTGCCAGCAGTGACAGCCTTAACTATGGCTACACCTTC.

This chain connects TRBV19 to TRBJ2-2; D not resolved. Between the trimmed V and J ends, which lost 3 bases and 5 bases, there was a span of 7 bases. CDR3 size: 13 residues. Germline V gene sequence: CDR1 LNHDA, CDR2 SQIVND (reference sequence). The CDR3: CASSIGATGELFF. CDR3 sequence (DNA): TGTGCCAGTAGTATCGGCGCGACCGGGGAGCTGTTTTTT. Together with reference TRBV19 and TRBJ2-2, the CDR3 gives the full variable domain: DGGITQSPKYLFRKEGQNVTLSCEQNLNHDAMYWYRQDPGQGLRLIYYSQIVNDFQKGDIAEGYSVSREKKESFPLTVTSAQKNPTAFYLCASSIGATGELFFGEGSRLTVL.

The chain's CDR3 is CASSVWGAPEAFF. The DNA of the CDR3 is TGTGCCAGCAGCGTATGGGGGGCCCCTGAAGCTTTCTTT. The chain recombines TRBV9 with TRBJ1-1; tentative D call: TRBD1 (6 bases). V lost 1 base, J lost 6 bases, and 10 bases lay in between. The CDR3 length is 13 residues. CDR1 and CDR2 from the germline V gene are SGDLS and YYNGEE.

The V call is TRBV7-8, the J call TRBJ1-1; weak D call: TRBD1 (6 bases). V lost 5 bases and J lost 4, with 14 bases in between. Germline-derived CDR1 and CDR2 are SGHVS and FQNEAQ. This CDR3 comprises 14 residues. The CDR3 DNA reads TGTGCCAGCAGCCTTGGGGGCAGGGGCACTGAAGCTTTCTTT. Its translation is CASSLGGRGTEAFF. Full variable domain (missing parts from reference TRBV7-8 and TRBJ1-1): GAGVSQSPRYKVAKRGQDVALRCDPISGHVSLFWYQQALGQGPEFLTYFQNEAQLDKSGLPSDRFFAERPEGSVSTLKIQRTQQEDSAVYLCASSLGGRGTEAFFGQGTRLTVV.

In this sample, this clone turned up once. The CDR3 coding sequence is TGTGCTAGTGGAGCCCCCGGGACAGGGAGTGAAAAACTGTTTTTT. It specifies CASGAPGTGSEKLFF. This chain joins TRBV12-5 and TRBJ1-4; the match to TRBD1 covers 9 bases. The CDR3 is 15 residues long. From germline, CDR1 is LGHNT and CDR2 FRNRAP. V shed 6 bases and J 7 bases; nucleotides not matched to a gene: 9.

V usage is TRBV2 and J usage is TRBJ1-1; possible D gene TRBD1, 6 bases. Germline V lookup: CDR1 SNHLY, CDR2 FYNNEI. This CDR3 spans 12 amino acids. The V end was cut by 7 bases, the J end by 1 base, with 7 bases between. The CDR3 nucleotides are TGTGCCAGCATACAGGGGAACACTGAAGCTTTCTTT. The encoded protein is CASIQGNTEAFF.

Only one count was recorded for this clone. This chain links TRBV7-2 with TRBJ2-7, with 11 positions matching TRBD2. V lost 2 bases, J lost 2 bases, and 2 bases stayed unmatched. The CDR3 is 15 amino acids. Per germline, CDR1 SGHTA and CDR2 FQGNSA. CDR3 sequence (DNA): TGTGCCAGCAGCTTATTAGCGGGGGGGCCCTACGAGCAGTACTTC. Amino acids: CASSLLAGGPYEQYF.

The rearrangement joins TRBV6-1 to TRBJ1-2, with unresolved D. The CDR3 extends over 13 amino acids. V lost 7 bases and J lost 5, with 14 bases in between. Germline lookup yields CDR1 MNHNS and CDR2 SASEGT. CDR3 in amino acids: CASNSQGQYGYTF. The CDR3 DNA sequence: TGTGCCAGCAACTCACAAGGGCAGTATGGCTACACCTTC.